This T cell receptor beta chain was captured in a study of T cell repertoires in cytomegalovirus infection. The wider study: Shared public TCR beta signatures pointed to both CMV infection and a matching HLA type. Study outcomes and limitations: Carriage of CMV together with the relevant HLA was identifiable through cumulative public TCR beta family frequency. Dominant in the ex vivo response were TCR beta clonotypes restricted by HLA-C and specific for CMV.

Notes on this clonotype: No antigen is known for it.

One entry per CDR3 protein results from TCRdb running MiXCR on the reads. In the table there are fewer than 550,000 distinct CDR3 sequences, 31% of which are singletons. The sample was PBMCs. The clonotype comes from a human donor in good health (CMV status not recorded). Some clones in this sample may be carry-over from other donors' samples.

This chain's CDR3 is CASSLSRGTDQPQHF. In nucleotides, the CDR3 is TGTGCCAGCAGCTTGAGCAGGGGAACGGATCAGCCCCAGCATTTT. The V gene is TRBV7-6, the J gene TRBJ1-5; the D gene is possibly TRBD1 (6 bases). The CDR3 loop spans 15 amino acids. Germline lookup yields CDR1 SGHVS and CDR2 FNYEAQ. The V and J ends lost 3 bases and 5 bases respectively, with 14 bases between them.